A single sample gave rise to the 6 T cell receptor beta chains below, sequenced in a study of cytotoxic CD8 clonotypes in ibrutinib-treated CLL. The protocol was immunoSEQ multiplex PCR, while the TCRdb copy is restricted to in-frame clones and leaves out a portion. Of 50,000 or so clones listed, 83% are singletons. The sample here was PBMCs, taken after 24 months of ibrutinib treatment. The receptors derive from a human donor with chronic lymphocytic leukemia.

This chain connects TRBV7-2 to TRBJ2-3; TRBD2 matches at 7 bases. CDR3 size: 16 residues. V lost 6 bases, J lost 0 bases, and 9 bases stayed unmatched. Germline CDR1 SGHTA, CDR2 FQGNSA. The CDR3 sequence: CASRYGLEYSTDTQYF. CDR3 bases: TGTGCCAGCAGATACGGACTAGAATATAGCACAGATACGCAGTATTTT.

The V gene is TRBV2, the J gene TRBJ1-1; 7 bases agree with TRBD1. This CDR3 is 14 amino acids long. The J segment lost 2 bases and the V segment lost 6 bases, leaving 6 bases of the junction unmatched. Germline CDR1 reads SNHLY; CDR2 reads FYNNEI. The CDR3 DNA follows: TGTGCCAGCAGGCCGAGGGGGCCTAACACTGAAGCTTTCTTT. Translated, it gives CASRPRGPNTEAFF.

This chain uses TRBV14 with TRBJ2-7; 9 nucleotides match TRBD1. The ends lost 4 bases at V and 3 bases at J; junction bases unmatched: 4. CDR1 SGHDN and CDR2 FVKESK come from the germline V gene. CDR3 length: 14 amino acids. CDR3 coding DNA: TGTGCCAGCAGCCGGACAGGGGCGAACTACGAGCAGTACTTC. It translates to CASSRTGANYEQYF.

The V gene is TRBV7-2, the J gene TRBJ1-2; D is possibly TRBD1 (5 bases). The germline CDR1 and CDR2 sequences are SGHTA and FQGNSA. Trimming took 1 base from V and 8 from J, leaving 17 bases between them. The CDR3 totals 15 residues. CDR3 nucleotides: TGTGCCAGCAGCTTAGACCGTTCCCGGGGGAACGGCTACACCTTC. As protein: CASSLDRSRGNGYTF.

The J gene is TRBJ1-2, the V gene TRBV28; D call uncertain. Germline V gene sequence: CDR1 MDHEN, CDR2 SYDVKM. Trimming removed 5 bases from V and 5 bases from J, with 15 bases in between. CDR3 length: 14 residues. The CDR3, as DNA: TGTGCCAGCAGTCTCGGACGGAAGACTTATGGCTACACCTTC. It translates to CASSLGRKTYGYTF.

This sequence joins TRBV25-1 and TRBJ2-7, with 8 bases lining up with TRBD2. The CDR3 covers 16 residues. Germline lookup yields CDR1 MGHDK and CDR2 SYGVNS. J lost 4 bases, V lost 3 bases, and 11 bases had no gene match. The CDR3 coding sequence is TGTGCCAGCAGTGATCAAACGAGGAGCGGGGGTTACGAGCAGTACTTC. Protein sequence: CASSDQTRSGGYEQYF.